This TCR beta chain was profiled in a study of CD4 T cells in relation to SARS-CoV-2 and coronaviruses. About the research overall: The HLA restriction of the shared crossreactive spike epitopes was mapped.

On this clone: Its antigen is undetermined.

Uncultured naive and memory CD4+ T cells supplied DNA for deep TCR-beta sequencing. TCRdb keeps only in-frame clones here, not all; method: immunoSEQ multiplex PCR. The table includes more than 55,000 clones, 86% detected once. CD4+ T cells from unexposed donors were obtained before the COVID-19 pandemic (2011-2018). The germline CDR1 and CDR2 sequences are LNHNV and YYDKDF (reference sequence). The CDR3 contains 15 residues. The V end was cut by 5 bases, the J end by 4 bases, with 17 bases between. Findings of the study overall: Culture-expanded clones reflect memory recall rather than primary priming during culture. Crossreactive clones expanded significantly less to SARS-CoV-2 than monoreactive clones.

The V and J genes are TRBV15 and TRBJ1-1; maybe TRBD1 (6 bases). The specimen sequenced was memory CD4+ T cells from PBMCs. The TCR originated in a human donor in good health. The CDR3 reads CATSSRDISGTEAFF. The CDR3, as DNA: TGTGCCACCAGCTCCCGGGACATCTCCGGCACTGAAGCTTTCTTT.